One sample yielded the 25 T cell receptor beta chains listed below, sequenced in a study of cytotoxic CD8 clonotypes in ibrutinib-treated CLL. The method was immunoSEQ multiplex PCR; TCRdb's version includes in-frame clones alone and lacks a portion of them. Of over 25,000 clones listed, roughly 60% are singletons. This specimen was PBMCs, taken before ibrutinib treatment. Receptors were obtained from a human donor with chronic lymphocytic leukemia.

The chain is built from TRBV7-2 and TRBJ2-1; TRBD1 matches at 8 bases. The length of the CDR3 is 14 residues. Germline loops: CDR1 SGHTA, CDR2 FQGNSA. V shed 7 bases, J shed 3 bases, and the junction held 5 bases outside the gene matches. The chain's CDR3 is CASKPGQVYNEQFF. CDR3 DNA: TGTGCCAGCAAACCGGGACAGGTCTACAATGAGCAGTTCTTC.

The sample holds a few counts of this clone. V usage is TRBV19 and J usage is TRBJ1-2; the D is unclear. The V end was cut by 3 bases, the J end by 3 bases, with 5 bases between. CDR1 and CDR2 (germline): LNHDA, SQIVND (reference sequence). This CDR3 has 12 residues. The CDR3 nucleotides are TGTGCCAGTAGTATGAGCTACTATGGCTACACCTTC. Translating it yields CASSMSYYGYTF.

This rearrangement joins TRBV11-2 to TRBJ1-1; D not resolved. The germline V gene encodes CDR1 SGHAT and CDR2 FQNNGV. V was shortened by 5 bases and J by 4 bases, with 17 bases between the two germline ends. The length of the CDR3 is 15 residues. CDR3 DNA sequence: TGTGCCAGCAGCGCCCACCAAGGTGGTCTCACTGAAGCTTTCTTT. Protein product: CASSAHQGGLTEAFF.

This clone was seen a few times. V is TRBV11-2 and J is TRBJ2-7; TRBD2 is a possible D gene (5 bases). Looked up from germline, CDR1 is SGHAT and CDR2 is FQNNGV. V lost 5 bases and J lost 2, with 16 bases in between. This CDR3 comprises 15 residues. DNA of the CDR3: TGTGCCAGCAGCGTACTCCCCGGGGTGACCTACGAGCAGTACTTC. This encodes CASSVLPGVTYEQYF.

The chain uses TRBV4-2 and TRBJ2-7, with a tentative D call TRBD2 (7 bases). The V gene lost 0 bases and the J gene lost 4 bases, with 16 bases spanning the gap. Per the germline V gene, CDR1 is LGHNA and CDR2 is YNFKEQ. The CDR3 covers 16 residues. The chain's CDR3 is CASSQDLPSGTYEQYF. The CDR3 coding sequence is TGTGCCAGCAGCCAAGATCTTCCCAGCGGGACATACGAGCAGTACTTC.

The table lists this clone with a count of one. The gene calls are TRBV5-1 and TRBJ2-1; 7 nucleotides agree with TRBD1. The J segment lost 0 bases and the V segment lost 4 bases, leaving 7 bases of the junction unmatched. The CDR3 is 16 residues long. Germline-derived CDR1 and CDR2 are SGHRS and YFSETQ. CDR3 region: CASSPGAGGSYNEQFF. The CDR3 DNA reads as TGCGCCAGCAGCCCAGGGGCAGGGGGCTCCTACAATGAGCAGTTCTTC.

This clone was picked up one time. The chain employs TRBV11-1 and TRBJ2-5; 8 bases map to TRBD1. This CDR3 has 15 residues. In germline, CDR1 is SGHAT, CDR2 FQDESV (reference sequence). V shed 5 bases and J 1 base; nucleotides not matched to a gene: 6. In nucleotides, the CDR3 is TGTGCCAGCAGCAGCGGACAGGGAGCCCAAGAGACCCAGTACTTC. Its protein is CASSSGQGAQETQYF.

V and J are TRBV7-9 and TRBJ2-7; 11 bases map to TRBD2. This CDR3 is built from 14 residues. V was pared by 5 bases and J by 0 bases, with 0 bases of the junction left unmatched. The germline V gene encodes CDR1 SEHNR and CDR2 FQNEAQ (reference sequence). CDR3 DNA: TGTGCCAGCAGCACTAGCGGGAGCTCCTACGAGCAGTACTTC. Its protein is CASSTSGSSYEQYF.

This clone was detected only a few times. This chain joins TRBV4-2 and TRBJ2-7; a possible D gene is TRBD1 (6 bases). Germline CDR1 is LGHNA and CDR2 is YNFKEQ. Trimming took 1 base from V and 2 from J, leaving 15 bases between them. CDR3 length: 16 residues. The CDR3 region is CASSQGSRGRAYEQYF. CDR3 nucleotide sequence: TGTGCCAGCAGCCAAGGTAGCAGGGGACGGGCCTACGAGCAGTACTTC.

V usage is TRBV5-5 and J usage is TRBJ2-7; D unclear. The germline V gene has CDR1 SGHKS and CDR2 YYEKEE (reference sequence). The CDR3 length is 14 residues. The germline V and J ends were trimmed by 6 bases and 2 bases, with 15 bases remaining between them. The CDR3 spells CASIVTPTAYEQYF. The CDR3 coding sequence is TGTGCCAGCATCGTCACCCCCACGGCCTACGAGCAGTACTTC. The full variable domain, rest sourced from reference TRBV5-5 and TRBJ2-7, is DAGVTQSPTHLIKTRGQQVTLRCSPISGHKSVSWYQQVLGQGPQFIFQYYEKEERGRGNFPDRFSARQFPNYSSELNVNALLLGDSALYLCASIVTPTAYEQYFGPGTRLTVT.

The rearrangement joins TRBV7-8 to TRBJ2-7, with D uncertain. The germline V gene has CDR1 SGHVS and CDR2 FQNEAQ. V lost 0 bases, J lost 3 bases, and 12 bases lay in between. This CDR3 has 15 amino acids. The CDR3 DNA follows: TGTGCCAGCAGCTTAGCTGGTGGGAACGACTACGAGCAGTACTTC. Translated, it gives CASSLAGGNDYEQYF.

The chain has TRBV6-5 and TRBJ1-2; 10 bases fit TRBD1. The CDR3 loop spans 16 amino acids. From germline, CDR1 is MNHEY and CDR2 SVGAGI. V shed 4 bases, J shed 3 bases, and the junction held 8 bases outside the gene matches. The CDR3 region has the DNA TGTGCCAGCAGTTCGGGACAGGGGCTGAGGTACTATGGCTACACCTTC. Translation: CASSSGQGLRYYGYTF.

The V gene is TRBV5-1, the J gene TRBJ2-7, with 8 bases aligning to TRBD1. CDR3 length equals 13 residues. Germline V gene sequence: CDR1 SGHRS, CDR2 YFSETQ. Trimming removed 3 bases from V and 5 bases from J; junction bases left unmatched: 4. The CDR3 coding sequence is TGCGCCAGCAGCTCCGCACAGGGGGACGAGCAGTACTTC. It yields the protein CASSSAQGDEQYF.

The rearrangement joins TRBV4-1 to TRBJ2-5, with D uncertain. The CDR3 has 13 amino acids. Germline values: CDR1 MGHRA, CDR2 YSYEKL. V was trimmed by 3 bases and J by 1 base, leaving 6 bases between them. The CDR3 region has the DNA TGCGCCAGCAGCCAGGGTTCCCAAGAGACCCAGTACTTC. Residues: CASSQGSQETQYF.

This rearrangement joins TRBV18 to TRBJ2-7; 8 nucleotides match TRBD1. Unmatched junction bases numbered 11, after V lost 6 bases and J lost 7 bases. Germline V gene data show CDR1 as KGHSH and CDR2 as LQKENI. There are 14 residues in the CDR3. This chain's CDR3 is CASSLGQGINEQYF. Written as DNA, the CDR3 is TGTGCCAGCTCCCTTGGACAGGGTATTAATGAGCAGTACTTC. The full variable domain, in which reference TRBV18 and TRBJ2-7 provide the parts outside the CDR3, is NAGVMQNPRHLVRRRGQEARLRCSPMKGHSHVYWYRQLPEEGLKFMVYLQKENIIDESGMPKERFSAEFPKEGPSILRIQQVVRGDSAAYFCASSLGQGINEQYFGPGTRLTVT.

The V gene is TRBV4-1, the J gene TRBJ2-5, with D hard to call. Germline V gene data show CDR1 as MGHRA and CDR2 as YSYEKL. The V end was cut by 4 bases, the J end by 2 bases, with 11 bases between. The CDR3 extends over 14 amino acids. CDR3 protein: CASSRSESQETQYF. CDR3 nucleotides: TGCGCCAGCAGCCGATCGGAGAGTCAAGAGACCCAGTACTTC.

The chain links TRBV9 to TRBJ1-2, with D perhaps TRBD1 (6 bases). The germline V gene encodes CDR1 SGDLS and CDR2 YYNGEE. The V gene lost 1 base and the J gene lost 4 bases, with 8 bases spanning the gap. The CDR3 totals 13 residues. The CDR3 region is CASSVQDSYGYTF. The CDR3 DNA sequence: TGTGCCAGCAGCGTACAGGACAGCTATGGCTACACCTTC. The whole variable domain, filled in from reference TRBV9 and TRBJ1-2, reads DSGVTQTPKHLITATGQRVTLRCSPRSGDLSVYWYQQSLDQGLQFLIQYYNGEERAKGNILERFSAQQFPDLHSELNLSSLELGDSALYFCASSVQDSYGYTFGSGTRLTVV.

J is TRBJ2-7 and V is TRBV4-1; maybe TRBD2 (6 bases). Trimming cost V 2 bases and J 1 base, with 15 bases left between them. Per the germline V gene, CDR1 is MGHRA and CDR2 is YSYEKL. The CDR3 length is 16 residues. The CDR3 DNA reads TGCGCCAGCAGCCAAAATCCGACTAGTACTTCCTACGAGCAGTACTTC. This codes for CASSQNPTSTSYEQYF.

The rearrangement uses TRBV30 and TRBJ2-5; D is undetermined. Germline V gene lookup returns CDR1 GTSNPN and CDR2 SVGIG (reference sequence). Trimming shortened V by 4 bases and J by 2 bases, and 14 bases separated the two germline ends. The CDR3 contains 14 residues. The CDR3 protein is CAWTPAGLQETQYF. CDR3 nucleotide sequence: TGTGCCTGGACGCCAGCAGGCCTACAAGAGACCCAGTACTTC. Together with reference TRBV30 and TRBJ2-5, the CDR3 gives the full variable domain: SQTIHQWPATLVQPVGSPLSLECTVEGTSNPNLYWYRQAAGRGLQLLFYSVGIGQISSEVPQNLSASRPQDRQFILSSKKLLLSDSGFYLCAWTPAGLQETQYFGPGTRLLVL.

The chain employs TRBV2 and TRBJ2-4, with TRBD1 identical over 10 bases. The length of the CDR3 is 14 residues. V lost 7 bases, J lost 7 bases, and 7 bases stayed unmatched. Germline V gene sequence: CDR1 SNHLY, CDR2 FYNNEI. As DNA, the CDR3 is TGTGCCAGCAAGACAGGGGGCGCCTTGAACATTCAGTACTTC. Encoded protein: CASKTGGALNIQYF. Variable domain in full (rest from reference TRBV2 and TRBJ2-4): EPEVTQTPSHQVTQMGQEVILRCVPISNHLYFYWYRQILGQKVEFLVSFYNNEISEKSEIFDDQFSVERPDGSNFTLKIRSTKLEDSAMYFCASKTGGALNIQYFGAGTRLSVL.

V usage is TRBV5-1 and J usage is TRBJ2-3; D is possibly TRBD1 (5 bases). Germline V lookup: CDR1 SGHRS, CDR2 YFSETQ. There are 17 residues in the CDR3. V lost 0 bases and J 0 bases, leaving 14 bases between the germline ends. This chain's CDR3 is CASSLATGLLSTDTQYF. CDR3 nucleotides: TGCGCCAGCAGCTTGGCCACAGGCCTTCTTAGCACAGATACGCAGTATTTT.

This clone was seen a single time. The chain links TRBV6-1 to TRBJ2-3; the D call may be TRBD1 or TRBD2 (6 bases each). Trimming stripped 6 bases from V and 2 bases from J, with 12 bases between. The CDR3 totals 14 residues. Germline V CDR1 and CDR2: MNHNS, SASEGT. The CDR3 loop reads CASRMGGVTDTQYF. The CDR3 bases are TGTGCCAGCAGGATGGGGGGCGTCACAGATACGCAGTATTTT.

This clone was detected a few times. The chain couples TRBV28 to TRBJ2-5; possibly TRBD1 for D (5 bases). The CDR3 length is 13 residues. Germline V gene sequence: CDR1 MDHEN, CDR2 SYDVKM. Deletions cut 4 bases from V and 2 bases from J, with 8 bases between. The DNA of the CDR3 is TGTGCCAGCAGTTACGACAGTCAAGAGACCCAGTACTTC. Protein product: CASSYDSQETQYF.

CDR3 coding DNA: TGTGCCAGCAGTTTTCCATATAGCAATCAGCCCCAGCATTTT. It translates to CASSFPYSNQPQHF. The rearrangement joins TRBV28 to TRBJ1-5; D uncertain. Germline CDR1 is MDHEN and CDR2 is SYDVKM. The germline V and J ends were trimmed by 3 bases and 0 bases, with 6 bases remaining between them. The CDR3 totals 14 residues.

This chain connects TRBV14 to TRBJ1-2; D gene unclear. Germline assignment: CDR1 SGHDN and CDR2 FVKESK. V was clipped by 0 bases and J by 4 bases, with 6 bases between them. CDR3 size: 13 residues. The CDR3 nucleotides are TGTGCCAGCAGCCAAGATCCTTTCTATGGCTACACCTTC. Translation: CASSQDPFYGYTF. The variable domain in full, with the rest retrieved from reference TRBV14 and TRBJ1-2, is EAGVTQFPSHSVIEKGQTVTLRCDPISGHDNLYWYRRVMGKEIKFLLHFVKESKQDESGMPNNRFLAERTGGTYSTLKVQPAELEDSGVYFCASSQDPFYGYTFGSGTRLTVV.